This paragraph covers one TCR beta chain sequence. Its cognate antigen is unknown. Other nucleotide sequences in the sample specify the same CDR3. This sample stems from a study of shared clonotypes between healthy human individuals. CDR1 is SEHNR, CDR2 FQNEAQ, per germline (reference sequence). This CDR3 has 14 residues. The V and J ends lost 5 bases and 4 bases respectively, with 12 bases between them. Overall study results and limits: Generation probability values for non-shared clonotypes were lower than those for clonotypes shared by all four donors.

Naive CD8 populations comprised CD45RO-negative cells positively selected for CCR7, excluding terminally differentiated effector memory CD45RA+ cells. At deep level, the assay was performed. Assay: immunoSEQ multiplex PCR; the TCRdb copy retains only in-frame clones and omits some. The top ten clones hold roughly 1.8% of a sample with around 1.9 million clones, roughly 91% of them seen once. The TCR sequence derives from a man between 18 and 29 years old in good health. Some clones in this sample may be carry-over from other donors' samples. Source material: naive CD8+ T cells from PBMCs. The gene calls are TRBV7-9 and TRBJ1-5, with D possibly TRBD1 on 5 matching bases. The CDR3, as DNA: TGTGCCAGCAGCGCTGGGGGTGTAAATCAGCCCCAGCATTTT. This sequence encodes CASSAGGVNQPQHF.